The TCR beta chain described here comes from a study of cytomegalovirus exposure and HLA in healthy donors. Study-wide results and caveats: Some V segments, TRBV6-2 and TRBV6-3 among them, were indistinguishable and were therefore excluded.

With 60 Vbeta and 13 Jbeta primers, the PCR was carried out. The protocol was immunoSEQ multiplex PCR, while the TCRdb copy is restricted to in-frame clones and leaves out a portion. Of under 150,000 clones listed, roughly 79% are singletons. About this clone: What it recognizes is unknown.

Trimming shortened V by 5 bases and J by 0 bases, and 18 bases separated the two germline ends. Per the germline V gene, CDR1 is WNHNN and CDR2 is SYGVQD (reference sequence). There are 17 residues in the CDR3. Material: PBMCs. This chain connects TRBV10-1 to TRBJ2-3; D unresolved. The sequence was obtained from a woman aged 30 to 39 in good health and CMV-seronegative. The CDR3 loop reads CASSMSVWASSTDTQYF. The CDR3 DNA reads TGCGCCAGCAGTATGAGTGTTTGGGCCTCCAGCACAGATACGCAGTATTTT.